This is a list of T cell receptor beta chains from one sample in a study of cytomegalovirus exposure and HLA in healthy donors. Profiling relied on immunoSEQ multiplex PCR, and the TCRdb table lists in-frame clones only, not all of them. The table has about 190,000 clones, 81% seen once. Material: PBMCs. These TCRs come from a middle-aged man in good health and CMV-seronegative. CDR3s include the opening cysteine and the closing phenylalanine or tryptophan. The D gene is left open where the match is weak. Part of the rows lack a size; the others show once, few, many or a class for expanded clones.

v_gene,j_gene,abundance,d_gene,CDR3aa,CDR3nt
TRBV2,TRBJ2-5,once,NA,CASSPPSRGIGETQYF,TGTGCCAGCAGTCCCCCGTCCCGGGGAATCGGGGAGACCCAGTACTTC
TRBV30,TRBJ1-4,NA,NA,CAWNRLGGNEKLFF,TGTGCCTGGAATCGTCTCGGAGGCAATGAAAAACTGTTTTTT
TRBV6-5,TRBJ1-2,once,TRBD1,CASSADRAVGYGYTF,TGTGCCAGCAGTGCCGACAGGGCTGTTGGCTATGGCTACACCTTC
TRBV6-1,TRBJ1-1,once,NA,CATFPEAFF,TGTGCCACCTTCCCTGAAGCTTTCTTT
TRBV30,TRBJ2-2,once,NA,CAWNFYGTGELFF,TGTGCCTGGAACTTCTACGGCACCGGGGAGCTGTTTTTT
TRBV9,TRBJ2-2,few,NA,CASSARDTGELFF,TGTGCCAGCAGCGCCCGGGACACCGGGGAGCTGTTTTTT
TRBV6-5,TRBJ1-2,NA,NA,CASSYLGGQSGYTF,TGTGCCAGCAGTTACTTAGGAGGACAGTCGGGCTACACCTTC
TRBV7-2,TRBJ1-6,NA,TRBD1,CASSFGPDRGPYNSPLHF,TGTGCCAGCAGCTTTGGACCGGACAGGGGACCATATAATTCACCCCTCCACTTT
TRBV7-2,TRBJ2-7,NA,NA,CASSFYLQGYEQYF,TGTGCCAGCAGCTTTTATTTACAGGGTTACGAGCAGTACTTC
TRBV19,TRBJ2-7,NA,NA,CASSIGQGYEQYF,TGTGCCAGTAGTATTGGCCAGGGTTACGAGCAGTACTTC
TRBV6-5,TRBJ1-2,NA,NA,CASRSPGGNYGHTF,TGTGCCAGCAGATCCCCCGGCGGAAACTATGGCCACACCTTC
TRBV27,TRBJ1-1,NA,TRBD1,CASSLSGTGDTEAFF,TGTGCCAGCAGTTTATCCGGGACAGGGGACACTGAAGCTTTCTTT
TRBV18,TRBJ2-5,NA,NA,CASSPAGQETQYF,TGTGCCAGCTCACCAGCAGGGCAAGAGACCCAGTACTTC
TRBV6-6,TRBJ1-1,NA,NA,CASSSSLNTEAFF,TGTGCCAGCAGTTCGAGCTTGAACACTGAAGCTTTCTTT
TRBV7-2,TRBJ1-2,few,NA,CASSFSGADYGYTF,TGTGCCAGCAGCTTCTCAGGGGCGGACTATGGCTACACCTTC
TRBV18,TRBJ1-6,NA,NA,CASSSQRASPLHF,TGTGCCAGCTCATCTCAGAGGGCTTCACCCCTCCACTTT
TRBV27,TRBJ1-2,NA,TRBD1,CASSFTGGSLYGYTF,TGTGCCAGCAGTTTCACAGGGGGATCTCTCTATGGCTACACCTTC
TRBV29-1,TRBJ2-3,NA,NA,CSVERGGIDTQYF,TGCAGCGTTGAGAGGGGGGGGATAGATACGCAGTATTTT
TRBV7-2,TRBJ2-3,once,NA,CASSSYTDTQYF,TGTGCCAGCAGCTCTTACACAGATACGCAGTATTTT
TRBV7-6,TRBJ2-7,NA,TRBD2,CASSLLASGAKYF,TGTGCCAGCAGCTTATTGGCTAGCGGGGCAAAGTACTTC
TRBV10-3,TRBJ2-1,NA,TRBD1,CAISGGQGLSYNEQFF,TGTGCCATCAGTGGGGGACAGGGGCTATCCTACAATGAGCAGTTCTTC
TRBV5-6,TRBJ1-5,once,NA,CASSLDADRPSNQPQHF,TGTGCCAGCAGCTTGGATGCGGACAGACCTAGCAATCAGCCCCAGCATTTT
TRBV2,TRBJ1-4,few,NA,CATLAKKLFF,TGTGCCACCCTAGCTAAAAAACTGTTTTTT
TRBV28,TRBJ2-7,NA,TRBD1,CASSLPRTGVSYEQYF,TGTGCCAGCAGTTTGCCTCGGACAGGGGTGTCCTACGAGCAGTACTTC
TRBV19,TRBJ1-5,NA,NA,CASTRVREMGNQPQHF,TGTGCCAGTACCCGAGTCCGGGAAATGGGCAATCAGCCCCAGCATTTT
TRBV6-5,TRBJ1-5,NA,TRBD1,CASSGAGGNQPQHF,TGTGCCAGCAGTGGGGCAGGGGGGAATCAGCCCCAGCATTTT
TRBV6-5,TRBJ1-5,NA,NA,CASSYGRNQPQHF,TGTGCCAGCAGTTACGGCAGGAATCAGCCCCAGCATTTT
TRBV6-1,TRBJ1-6,NA,NA,CASSTTGMLPLHF,TGTGCCAGCAGTACTACAGGGATGTTACCCCTCCACTTT
TRBV7-8,TRBJ1-1,NA,NA,CASSSLERMNTEAFF,TGTGCCAGCAGCTCCCTGGAGCGAATGAACACTGAAGCTTTCTTT
TRBV2,TRBJ1-4,NA,NA,CASSATGSTNEKLFF,TGTGCCAGCAGTGCAACAGGGTCGACTAATGAAAAACTGTTTTTT
TRBV5-1,TRBJ2-7,NA,NA,CASSSQGPLNEQYF,TGCGCCAGCAGCTCCCAGGGGCCCCTGAACGAGCAGTACTTC
TRBV9,TRBJ2-1,NA,NA,CASSVVGGLSYNEQFF,TGTGCCAGCAGCGTAGTCGGGGGACTCTCCTACAATGAGCAGTTCTTC
TRBV7-9,TRBJ2-5,NA,NA,CASQAKGGGETQYF,TGTGCCAGCCAAGCAAAGGGAGGTGGGGAGACCCAGTACTTC
TRBV4-3,TRBJ1-5,NA,TRBD1,CASSQGDRDQPQHF,TGCGCCAGCAGCCAAGGGGACAGAGATCAGCCCCAGCATTTT
TRBV10-1,TRBJ1-1,NA,NA,CASPQPGFLNTEAFF,TGCGCCAGCCCTCAACCGGGATTCCTGAACACTGAAGCTTTCTTT
TRBV4-1,TRBJ2-7,NA,TRBD1,CASSPYRGQHTYEQYF,TGCGCCAGCAGCCCGTACAGGGGCCAGCATACCTACGAGCAGTACTTC
TRBV18,TRBJ2-3,NA,NA,CASSPWAGGTDTQYF,TGTGCCAGCTCACCTTGGGCCGGGGGCACAGATACGCAGTATTTT
TRBV10-1,TRBJ2-3,NA,NA,CASSENGRVGTDTQYF,TGCGCCAGCAGTGAGAATGGCAGGGTGGGCACAGATACGCAGTATTTT
TRBV2,TRBJ2-7,NA,TRBD2,CASSDAATSGTSEQYF,TGTGCCAGCAGTGATGCTGCGACTAGCGGGACTAGCGAGCAGTACTTC
TRBV2,TRBJ2-7,NA,NA,CARLNPGHLSYEQYF,TGTGCCAGGTTAAATCCGGGACACCTCTCCTACGAGCAGTACTTC
TRBV11-2,TRBJ2-1,NA,NA,CASSGRNEQFF,TGTGCCAGCAGCGGGAGAAATGAGCAGTTCTTC
TRBV5-5,TRBJ1-2,NA,TRBD1,CASSLVGQGENGYTF,TGTGCCAGCAGCTTGGTCGGACAGGGAGAGAATGGCTACACCTTC
TRBV5-6,TRBJ2-7,NA,NA,CASESSQGLEEQYF,TGTGCCAGCGAATCGTCGCAGGGGCTAGAAGAGCAGTACTTC
TRBV11-2,TRBJ2-2,NA,TRBD2,CASRKAGADTGELFF,TGTGCCAGCAGGAAAGCGGGGGCCGACACCGGGGAGCTGTTTTTT
TRBV5-8,TRBJ1-4,NA,NA,CASSLVQGREKLFF,TGTGCCAGCAGCTTGGTCCAGGGCAGAGAAAAACTGTTTTTT
TRBV14,TRBJ2-5,NA,NA,CASSQGSPGAQYF,TGTGCCAGCAGCCAAGGGTCTCCGGGGGCCCAGTACTTC
TRBV11-3,TRBJ2-1,NA,TRBD1,CASSADRYSYNEQFF,TGTGCCAGCAGCGCGGACAGGTACTCCTACAATGAGCAGTTCTTC
TRBV5-1,TRBJ2-5,NA,NA,CASSRQQETQYF,TGCGCCAGCAGTCGACAGCAAGAGACCCAGTACTTC
TRBV7-9,TRBJ2-3,NA,NA,CASRLDPTDTQYF,TGTGCCAGCAGACTAGATCCCACAGATACGCAGTATTTT
TRBV4-1,TRBJ2-1,NA,TRBD1,CASSQVRDRGFDEQFF,TGCGCCAGCAGCCAAGTCCGGGACAGGGGATTCGATGAGCAGTTCTTC
TRBV19,TRBJ2-3,NA,TRBD2,CASSSAGRGTDTQYF,TGTGCCAGTAGTTCGGCGGGGCGGGGGACAGATACGCAGTATTTT
TRBV14,TRBJ1-2,NA,NA,CASSQSTRTDGYTF,TGTGCCAGCAGCCAATCAACCCGGACAGATGGCTACACCTTC
TRBV7-9,TRBJ1-6,NA,NA,CASGRPPAPLHF,TGTGCCAGCGGGAGGCCCCCGGCACCCCTCCACTTT
TRBV2,TRBJ2-2,NA,TRBD1,CASSRGPGQMTGELFF,TGTGCCAGCAGTCGAGGACCGGGACAGATGACCGGGGAGCTGTTTTTT
TRBV7-2,TRBJ1-4,once,TRBD1,CASSEQGKNEKLFF,TGTGCCAGCAGCGAACAGGGGAAGAATGAAAAACTGTTTTTT
TRBV4-1,TRBJ1-3,NA,TRBD1,CASSQEGGQVSGNTIYF,TGCGCCAGCAGCCAAGAGGGGGGACAGGTGTCTGGAAACACCATATATTTT